A selection of T cell receptor beta chains follows, all from one sample in a study of T cells expressing NK-cell markers. Each CDR3 protein gets one entry in TCRdb, which reprocessed the 5' RACE reads and gives no DNA. This table lists about 460,000 distinct CDR3 sequences. Sequencing was performed on blood T cells: a sorted CD56 or NKG2C T cell subset, CD4+ or CD8+ T cells, or bulk PBMC T cells (not recorded which). Receptors were obtained from a woman aged 50 to 60 in good health. The CDR3 runs from the conserved cysteine through the conserved F or W. Each record gives: CDR3 length, V gene, J gene, CDR3 protein.

cdr3_length: 14
v_call: TRBV24-1
j_call: TRBJ2-2
cdr3_aa: CATSDRGNTGELFF

cdr3_length: 14
v_call: TRBV11-3
j_call: TRBJ2-3
cdr3_aa: CASSSQSGTDTQYF

cdr3_length: 16
v_call: TRBV3-1
j_call: TRBJ2-1
cdr3_aa: CASSQAGTGPYNEQFF

cdr3_length: 13
v_call: TRBV29-1
j_call: TRBJ1-4
cdr3_aa: CSVRKATNEKLFF

cdr3_length: 14
v_call: TRBV30
j_call: TRBJ2-7
cdr3_aa: CAWSVQRGFYEQYF

cdr3_length: 15
v_call: TRBV27
j_call: TRBJ1-1
cdr3_aa: CASSLGVTRNTEAFF

cdr3_length: 11
v_call: TRBV29-1
j_call: TRBJ2-1
cdr3_aa: CSVTGTGLVFF

cdr3_length: 12
v_call: TRBV5-1
j_call: TRBJ2-7
cdr3_aa: CASSLSVHEQYF

cdr3_length: 15
v_call: TRBV20-1
j_call: TRBJ2-7
cdr3_aa: CSASALAGGRYEQYF

cdr3_length: 13
v_call: TRBV12-3/TRBV12-4
j_call: TRBJ2-3
cdr3_aa: CASSQNVGDTQYF

cdr3_length: 13
v_call: TRBV12-3/TRBV12-4
j_call: TRBJ2-1
cdr3_aa: CASIVLAGGEQFF

cdr3_length: 15
v_call: TRBV7-7
j_call: TRBJ2-1
cdr3_aa: CASSQTSGYYNEQFF

cdr3_length: 12
v_call: TRBV19
j_call: TRBJ2-7
cdr3_aa: CASRTGGGEQYF

cdr3_length: 13
v_call: TRBV5-1
j_call: TRBJ2-4
cdr3_aa: CASSLGTGNIQYF

cdr3_length: 13
v_call: TRBV27
j_call: TRBJ2-1
cdr3_aa: CASSIGRDNEQFF

cdr3_length: 16
v_call: TRBV15
j_call: TRBJ1-3
cdr3_aa: CATSSRQGARGNTIYF

cdr3_length: 15
v_call: TRBV11-3
j_call: TRBJ2-5
cdr3_aa: CASSLDQFSQETQYF

cdr3_length: 15
v_call: TRBV28
j_call: TRBJ2-3
cdr3_aa: CASGSGGQGTDTQYF

cdr3_length: 13
v_call: TRBV20-1
j_call: TRBJ1-1
cdr3_aa: CSAMGEGPPEAFF

cdr3_length: 14
v_call: TRBV5-1
j_call: TRBJ2-5
cdr3_aa: CASSPPGAEETQYF

cdr3_length: 11
v_call: TRBV4-2
j_call: TRBJ2-5
cdr3_aa: CASSHEVTQYF

cdr3_length: 12
v_call: TRBV20-1
j_call: TRBJ2-5
cdr3_aa: CSASGLIETQYF

cdr3_length: 16
v_call: TRBV11-3
j_call: TRBJ2-1
cdr3_aa: CASSLGRKSSYNEQFF

cdr3_length: 14
v_call: TRBV24-1
j_call: TRBJ2-7
cdr3_aa: CATSDGGPSYEQYF

cdr3_length: 12
v_call: TRBV3-1
j_call: TRBJ1-3
cdr3_aa: CASSQSKNTIYF

cdr3_length: 13
v_call: TRBV24-1
j_call: TRBJ1-2
cdr3_aa: CATSGGRGSGYTF

cdr3_length: 13
v_call: TRBV5-5
j_call: TRBJ2-3
cdr3_aa: CASSRTGLDTQYF

cdr3_length: 13
v_call: TRBV5-1
j_call: TRBJ2-7
cdr3_aa: CASSLAGSLEQYF

cdr3_length: 15
v_call: TRBV12-3/TRBV12-4
j_call: TRBJ1-5
cdr3_aa: CASTTGLGPNQPQHF

cdr3_length: 16
v_call: TRBV24-1
j_call: TRBJ2-2
cdr3_aa: CATSDFGGRGTGELFF

cdr3_length: 12
v_call: TRBV7-9
j_call: TRBJ1-1
cdr3_aa: CASSSITGKSFF

cdr3_length: 15
v_call: TRBV3-1
j_call: TRBJ2-5
cdr3_aa: CASSHSRGPFETQYF

cdr3_length: 14
v_call: TRBV6-6
j_call: TRBJ2-4
cdr3_aa: CASKETLAKNIQYF